One and the same sample provided the 11 T cell receptor beta chains below, sequenced in a study of T cell responses to AZD1222 COVID-19 vaccine. Sequencing was performed with immunoSEQ multiplex PCR; in TCRdb, only in-frame clones are kept and a portion is missing. Found here are 100,000 to 150,000 clones, just over 85% of them singletons; the top ten hold 7.6%. Material: peripheral blood, obtained on day 0 of AZD1222 vaccination. All receptors derive from an adult in good health.

The chain joins TRBV6-6 to TRBJ1-1; D may be TRBD1 (5 bases). This CDR3 is 16 amino acids long. Trimming took 2 bases from V and 3 from J, leaving 16 bases between them. Germline V gene data show CDR1 as MNHNY and CDR2 as SVGAGI (reference sequence). Here the CDR3 DNA reads TGTGCCAGCAGTTACCCAAAGGCCGGCAGGGACACTGAAGCTTTCTTT. It codes for CASSYPKAGRDTEAFF.

The chain is built from TRBV7-2 and TRBJ1-6; D gene ambiguous. The germline V gene has CDR1 SGHTA and CDR2 FQGNSA. CDR3 size: 15 residues. V was pared by 3 bases and J by 5 bases, with 11 bases between. The CDR3 reads CASSFRLGDNSPLHF. The CDR3 nucleotides read TGTGCCAGCAGCTTTCGTCTCGGGGATAATTCACCCCTCCACTTT. Combining the CDR3 with reference TRBV7-2 and TRBJ1-6 gives the whole variable domain GAGVSQSPSNKVTEKGKDVELRCDPISGHTALYWYRQSLGQGLEFLIYFQGNSAPDKSGLPSDRFSAERTGGSVSTLTIQRTQQEDSAVYLCASSFRLGDNSPLHFGNGTRLTVT.

This clone appeared once. This rearrangement joins TRBV15 to TRBJ1-5; D remains unclear. Germline assignment: CDR1 LNHNV and CDR2 YYDKDF (reference sequence). The ends were cut back, 1 base at V and 2 bases at J, with 12 bases in the middle. There are 16 residues in the CDR3. The CDR3 protein is CATSRGRLFGNQPQHF. The CDR3 DNA reads TGTGCCACCAGCAGAGGGCGCCTTTTTGGCAATCAGCCCCAGCATTTT.

The table lists this clone with a count of one. The rearrangement links TRBV2 to TRBJ2-1; unclear D gene. The V gene lost 6 bases and the J gene lost 8 bases, with 11 bases spanning the gap. CDR1 SNHLY and CDR2 FYNNEI come from the germline V gene. CDR3 size: 12 residues. The CDR3, as DNA: TGTGCCAGCAGGGGCGACGTGGATGAGCAGTTCTTC. This encodes CASRGDVDEQFF.

This clone occurred once. At the DNA level, this CDR3 is encoded by other sequences in the same sample as well. The genes are TRBV11-2 and TRBJ2-2; D is possibly TRBD2 (5 bases). Germline assignment: CDR1 SGHAT and CDR2 FQNNGV. CDR3 length equals 14 residues. V was cut by 1 base and J by 6 bases, with 9 bases left in between. The CDR3 sequence is CASSLGLASGELFF. In nucleotides, the CDR3 is TGTGCCAGCAGCTTAGGCCTAGCCTCCGGGGAGCTGTTTTTT.

The chain couples TRBV7-8 to TRBJ1-2; 9 nucleotides align to TRBD1. Looked up from germline, CDR1 is SGHVS and CDR2 is FQNEAQ. After removal of 3 bases from V and 8 bases from J, the junction contained 4 bases not matched to a gene. CDR3 length: 13 residues. CDR3 amino acids: CASSLGQGNGYTF. The CDR3 nucleotides read TGTGCCAGCAGCTTGGGACAGGGTAACGGCTACACCTTC.

The CDR3 is CASSFLQGGSPLHF. The CDR3, as DNA: TGTGCCAGCAGTTTCTTACAGGGTGGTTCACCCCTCCACTTT. The rearrangement joins TRBV27 to TRBJ1-6; the D gene is possibly TRBD1 (6 bases). V was trimmed by 3 bases and J by 9 bases, leaving 12 bases between them. CDR3 length equals 14 residues. The germline CDR1 and CDR2 sequences are MNHEY and SMNVEV (reference sequence).

V usage is TRBV10-2 and J usage is TRBJ2-1; 8 bases match TRBD1. With 9 bases clipped from V and 5 bases from J, the junction kept 9 bases outside the gene matches. Germline loops: CDR1 WSHSY, CDR2 SAAADI. This CDR3 contains 14 residues. The CDR3, as DNA: TGCGCCAGTCAAGGACAGGGAGTGCACAATGAGCAGTTCTTC. Translation gives CASQGQGVHNEQFF.

Regarding this clone: The junction shows a germline mismatch at one end, possibly a read error. The rearrangement joins TRBV27 to TRBJ1-2; tentatively, D is TRBD1 (5 bases). Germline V CDR1 and CDR2: MNHEY, SMNVEV (reference sequence). The CDR3 has 14 residues. In DNA form, the CDR3 reads TGTGCCAGCAGTTTACGGGGGTCGTCCTCCCCTATTTCCTTC. The encoded protein is CASSLRGSSSPISF.

The rearrangement joins TRBV11-2 to TRBJ1-1, with 10 bases matching TRBD1. The CDR3 contains 15 residues. Germline V gives CDR1 SGHAT, CDR2 FQNNGV. The ends lost 1 base at V and 3 bases at J; junction bases unmatched: 2. Written as DNA, the CDR3 is TGTGCCAGCAGCTTAGGACAGGGGGCGGACACTGAAGCTTTCTTT. Protein: CASSLGQGADTEAFF.

In nucleotides, the CDR3 is TGTGCCAGCAGTCTGGTATCTGACAGAGGGGGCCTTGGGAGACGGAACACTGAAGCTTTCTTT. Its translation: CASSLVSDRGGLGRRNTEAFF. The gene calls are TRBV27 and TRBJ1-1, with 7 bases fitting TRBD1. CDR1 is MNHEY, CDR2 SMNVEV, per germline (reference sequence). The CDR3 is made up of 21 amino acids. Trimming at V came to 5 bases and at J to 1 base, leaving 25 bases not matched to a gene.